A single sample gave rise to the 10 T cell receptor beta chains below, sequenced in a study of cytomegalovirus exposure and HLA in healthy donors (dated by TCRdb to the late 2010s). The library came from the immunoSEQ multiplex PCR assay. A mixture of 60 forward primers for TCR Vbeta segments and 13 reverse primers for TCR Jbeta segments was used in the multiplex PCR. TCRdb provides this immuneACCESS table in a form limited to in-frame rearrangements. Some clones are lacking; in checked studies, under half of them reflect an unresolved V gene, and why the rest are absent is not known. The sample records about 200,000 clones, around 80% of which are singletons. The ten biggest clones cover 3.5% to 4% of the sample. The sample was PBMCs. These receptor sequences come from a male donor in good health and CMV-seronegative.

The chain recombines TRBV18 with TRBJ2-7; 8 bases align to TRBD2. CDR1 and CDR2 (germline): KGHSH, LQKENI. This CDR3 contains 14 residues. V shed 3 bases, J shed 4 bases, and the junction held 5 bases outside the gene matches. DNA for the CDR3: TGTGCCAGCTCACCGGGACTAGGGGCTTACGAGCAGTACTTC. This encodes CASSPGLGAYEQYF.

The chain has TRBV7-2 and TRBJ2-1; possibly TRBD2 for D (6 bases). Germline V gene lookup returns CDR1 SGHTA and CDR2 FQGNSA. This CDR3 region has 15 residues. Deletions cut 3 bases from V and 0 bases from J, with 9 bases between. The CDR3 spells CASSFDGGSYNEQFF. CDR3 in DNA: TGTGCCAGCAGCTTCGACGGGGGCTCCTACAATGAGCAGTTCTTC.

The chain combines TRBV5-1 with TRBJ2-3, with 11 nucleotides matching TRBD1. With 4 bases clipped from V and 9 bases from J, the junction kept 10 bases outside the gene matches. CDR3 length: 15 amino acids. The germline V gene has CDR1 SGHRS and CDR2 YFSETQ. The CDR3 region is CASSQGQGDLWTQYF. The CDR3 nucleotides read TGCGCCAGCAGCCAGGGACAGGGGGACTTATGGACGCAGTATTTT.

CDR3 coding DNA: TGTGCCAGCGGCGGACAGTCCTTAGGGGATGATGAGCAGTTCTTC. Translation: CASGGQSLGDDEQFF. The chain joins TRBV5-4 to TRBJ2-1; D is possibly TRBD1 (6 bases). This CDR3 is built from 15 residues. V was cut by 7 bases and J by 8 bases, with 22 bases left in between. Germline lookup yields CDR1 SGHNT and CDR2 YYREEE (reference sequence).

The chain uses TRBV6-1 and TRBJ2-7; 9 nucleotides align to TRBD2. The length of the CDR3 is 14 residues. Trimming at V came to 6 bases and at J to 3 bases, leaving 6 bases not matched to a gene. Germline V gene lookup returns CDR1 MNHNS and CDR2 SASEGT. DNA for the CDR3: TGTGCCAGCAGCACGGGACTAGCAGTCTACGAGCAGTACTTC. Its translation: CASSTGLAVYEQYF.

The V call is TRBV27, the J call TRBJ2-3; 12 bases agree with TRBD2. J lost 6 bases, V lost 5 bases, and 6 bases had no gene match. Germline CDR1 is MNHEY and CDR2 is SMNVEV (reference sequence). The CDR3 covers 15 residues. CDR3 sequence reads: CASSPKTSGSDTQYF. The CDR3 region has the DNA TGTGCCAGCAGTCCTAAGACTAGCGGGAGTGATACGCAGTATTTT.

This chain links TRBV18 with TRBJ2-3, with D possibly TRBD1 on 5 matching bases. This CDR3 contains 14 residues. V lost 3 bases and J 1 base, leaving 8 bases between the germline ends. Germline CDR1 reads KGHSH; CDR2 reads LQKENI. The chain's CDR3 is CASSPLQGTDTQYF. The CDR3 DNA is TGTGCCAGCTCACCGCTACAGGGCACAGATACGCAGTATTTT.

J is TRBJ1-1 and V is TRBV5-6, with D perhaps matching TRBD1 (6 bases). Germline lookup yields CDR1 SGHDT and CDR2 YYEEEE. The CDR3 is 13 amino acids. The V end was cut by 4 bases, the J end by 4 bases, with 11 bases between. The CDR3 nucleotides read TGTGCCAGCAGCCCCCGGGGGGCCACTGAAGCTTTCTTT. This sequence encodes CASSPRGATEAFF.

This sequence joins TRBV9 and TRBJ2-3; TRBD1 aligns across 7 bases. Germline CDR1 reads SGDLS; CDR2 reads YYNGEE. CDR3 length equals 16 residues. Germline trimming cut 0 bases from V and 0 bases from J; bases unmatched to any gene: 4. CDR3 sequence: CASSVEAGGSTDTQYF. DNA for the CDR3: TGTGCCAGCAGCGTAGAGGCAGGGGGAAGCACAGATACGCAGTATTTT.

The chain couples TRBV7-9 to TRBJ2-7; 7 bases map to TRBD1. Germline-derived CDR1 and CDR2 are SEHNR and FQNEAQ (reference sequence). The J segment lost 3 bases and the V segment lost 5 bases, leaving 13 bases of the junction unmatched. The CDR3 totals 16 residues. The CDR3 here is CASSTTGTDGYYEQYF. DNA of the CDR3: TGTGCCAGCAGCACCACCGGGACAGACGGATACTACGAGCAGTACTTC.